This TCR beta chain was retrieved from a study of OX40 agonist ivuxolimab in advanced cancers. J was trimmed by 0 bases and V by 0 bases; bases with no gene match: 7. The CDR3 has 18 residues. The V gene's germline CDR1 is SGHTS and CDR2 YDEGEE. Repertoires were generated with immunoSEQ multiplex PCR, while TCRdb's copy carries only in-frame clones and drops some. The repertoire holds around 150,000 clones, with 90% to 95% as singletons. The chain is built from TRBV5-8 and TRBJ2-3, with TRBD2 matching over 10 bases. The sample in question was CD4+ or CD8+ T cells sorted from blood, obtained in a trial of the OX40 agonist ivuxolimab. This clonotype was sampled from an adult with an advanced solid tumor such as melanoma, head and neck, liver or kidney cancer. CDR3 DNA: TGTGCCAGCAGCTTGGGGCTAGCGGGGGCTCATAGCACAGATACGCAGTATTTT. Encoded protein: CASSLGLAGAHSTDTQYF.